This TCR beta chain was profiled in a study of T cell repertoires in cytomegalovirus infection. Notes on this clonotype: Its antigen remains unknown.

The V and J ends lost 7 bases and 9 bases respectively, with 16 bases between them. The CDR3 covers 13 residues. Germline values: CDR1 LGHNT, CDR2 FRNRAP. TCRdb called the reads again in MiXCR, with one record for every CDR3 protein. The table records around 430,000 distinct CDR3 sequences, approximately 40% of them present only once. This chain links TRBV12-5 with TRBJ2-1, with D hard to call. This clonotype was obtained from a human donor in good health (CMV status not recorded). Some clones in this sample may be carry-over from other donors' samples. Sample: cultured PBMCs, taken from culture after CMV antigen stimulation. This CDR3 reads CASAPESPTEQFF. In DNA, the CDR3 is TGTGCTAGTGCCCCCGAAAGCCCAACTGAGCAGTTCTTC. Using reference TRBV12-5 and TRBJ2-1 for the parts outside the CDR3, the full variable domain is DARVTQTPRHKVTEMGQEVTMRCQPILGHNTVFWYRQTMMQGLELLAYFRNRAPLDDSGMPKDRFSAEMPDATLATLKIQPSEPRDSAVYFCASAPESPTEQFFGPGTRLTVL.